The sequence of this T cell receptor beta chain was determined in a study of T cells in tuberculosis. Some clones are missing from TCRdb's copy, which holds only in-frame ones; the method was immunoSEQ multiplex PCR. The table includes roughly 61,000 clones, 88% detected once. The CDR3 contains 12 residues. The germline V and J ends were trimmed by 4 bases and 5 bases, with 11 bases remaining between them. Germline V gene data show CDR1 as SQVTM and CDR2 as ANQGSEA. After thawing and overnight rest, PBMC were stained with GMM-loaded CD1B tetramer, viability dye and anti-CD3 for sorting. C32 glucose monomycolate from Rhodococcus equi was loaded onto the CD1B tetramers.

This receptor was obtained from an adult woman with latent tuberculosis. Sequencing input: CD1b-GMM tetramer-negative cells sorted from PBMCs. This sequence joins TRBV29-1 and TRBJ1-1; D perhaps matches TRBD1 (5 bases). The CDR3: CSVGGVRTEAFF. CDR3 sequence (DNA): TGCAGCGTTGGGGGCGTAAGGACTGAAGCTTTCTTT.